The clone carrying this TCR beta chain showed up many times. No antigen is known for it. Each CDR3 protein gets one entry after TCRdb re-called the multiplex PCR reads with MiXCR. The sample records 20,000 to 25,000 distinct CDR3 sequences, about 41% being singletons. V was shortened by 5 bases and J by 4 bases, with 17 bases between the two germline ends. The CDR3 runs 15 residues. The V gene's germline CDR1 is SEHNR and CDR2 FQNEAQ (reference sequence). The entry originates in a study of breast tumors, draining lymph nodes, adjacent tissues. General study findings and limits: Tumor and nontumor repertoires were significantly more similar in luminal-like than in basal-like breast cancer. Tumor T cell lymph node origin was a supported hypothesis, not proven.

The specimen was breast tumor tissue. This sequence originates from a female donor with breast cancer. Some clones in this sample may be carry-over from other donors' samples. The chain joins TRBV7-9 to TRBJ1-2; D gene ambiguous. The CDR3, as DNA: TGTGCCAGCAGCCCCCAGTCCCAGGCCAGCTATGGCTACACCTTC. It encodes CASSPQSQASYGYTF.